Listed below are T cell receptor beta chains from one sample, sequenced in a study of CD8+ T cells in alopecia areata. Some clones are missing from TCRdb's copy, which holds only in-frame ones; the method was immunoSEQ multiplex PCR. The table has roughly 190,000 clones, 50% to 70% seen once. The sequences come from CD4+ T cells sorted from blood, collected between weeks 47 and 50, from a patient treated with tofacitinib. The receptors originated from a human donor with alopecia areata. Each CDR3 is given with its conserved first and last residue. The D gene is left open where the match is weak. A row's size may be missing; if present it is once, few, many or a size class.

D gene	J gene	V gene	clone size	CDR3 protein	CDR3 DNA
-	TRBJ2-1	TRBV11-3	-	CASTPGIRNNEQFF	TGTGCCAGCACCCCGGGGATCCGGAACAATGAGCAGTTCTTC
TRBD1	TRBJ1-1	TRBV6-1	-	CASTETGGRTEAFF	TGTGCCAGCACAGAGACAGGGGGAAGGACTGAAGCTTTCTTT
TRBD1	TRBJ2-7	TRBV18	-	CASSLLGTGSSYEQYF	TGTGCCAGCTCACTCTTAGGGACAGGGAGCTCCTACGAGCAGTACTTC
-	TRBJ2-2	TRBV7-2	few	CASSPGTANTGELFF	TGTGCCAGCAGCCCTGGAACCGCGAACACCGGGGAGCTGTTTTTT
-	TRBJ1-6	TRBV4-1	-	CASRGAYNSPLHF	TGCGCCAGCCGGGGGGCCTATAATTCACCCCTCCACTTT
-	TRBJ2-3	TRBV29-1	-	CSVATASSTDTQYF	TGCAGCGTTGCGACAGCCTCTAGCACAGATACGCAGTATTTT
-	TRBJ1-2	TRBV12-5	-	CASGLNIPGDYGYTF	TGTGCTAGTGGTTTGAACATCCCAGGGGATTATGGCTACACCTTC
-	TRBJ1-2	TRBV30	-	CAWSVSPAASNYGYTF	TGTGCCTGGAGTGTATCTCCGGCAGCCTCTAACTATGGCTACACCTTC
-	TRBJ1-2	TRBV29-1	-	CSVEKKEGGGYTF	TGCAGCGTTGAAAAGAAGGAGGGTGGTGGCTACACCTTC
-	TRBJ1-2	TRBV25-1	-	CASRPRSETLGYTF	TGTGCCAGCAGGCCCCGATCGGAGACCTTGGGCTACACCTTC
-	TRBJ2-7	TRBV29-1	-	CSVAGSGYYEQYF	TGCAGCGTTGCGGGATCGGGGTACTACGAGCAGTACTTC
-	TRBJ2-5	TRBV19	-	CASSIDDSGETQYF	TGTGCCAGTAGTATAGACGATAGTGGGGAGACCCAGTACTTC
-	TRBJ2-1	TRBV29-1	-	CSVRTDIGRSSYNEQFF	TGCAGCGTTCGAACTGACATTGGACGCAGCTCCTACAATGAGCAGTTCTTC
-	TRBJ2-3	TRBV6-5	-	CASSTRRAYTDTQYF	TGTGCCAGCAGTACTCGCCGGGCCTACACAGATACGCAGTATTTT
-	TRBJ1-1	TRBV7-2	-	CASSLERLNTEAFF	TGTGCCAGCAGCTTAGAACGGCTAAACACTGAAGCTTTCTTT
-	TRBJ1-2	TRBV9	-	CASSVHGNSYTF	TGTGCCAGCAGCGTACACGGTAATAGCTACACCTTC
-	TRBJ1-1	TRBV30	-	CAWTRLNTEAFF	TGTGCCTGGACCCGATTGAACACTGAAGCTTTCTTT
TRBD1	TRBJ1-2	TRBV15	-	CATSKDRGRDGYTF	TGTGCCACCAGCAAAGACAGGGGCCGGGATGGCTACACCTTC
-	TRBJ2-2	TRBV4-1	few	CASSQEPPGAYTGELFF	TGCGCCAGCAGCCAAGAGCCGCCGGGGGCGTACACCGGGGAGCTGTTTTTT
-	TRBJ2-2	TRBV28	few	CASSLGNTGELFF	TGTGCCAGCAGTTTAGGCAACACCGGGGAGCTGTTTTTT
TRBD1	TRBJ1-1	TRBV29-1	few	CSVGRGQSTEAFF	TGCAGCGTTGGGAGGGGGCAAAGTACTGAAGCTTTCTTT
-	TRBJ2-5	TRBV29-1	once	CSVARDGETQYF	TGCAGCGTTGCGAGGGATGGAGAGACCCAGTACTTC
-	TRBJ1-1	TRBV5-1	few	CASSLGGAGQNTEAFF	TGCGCCAGCAGCTTGGGGGGCGCGGGACAGAACACTGAAGCTTTCTTT
TRBD1	TRBJ1-1	TRBV30	-	CAFDRGWNTEAFF	TGTGCCTTCGACAGGGGGTGGAACACTGAAGCTTTCTTT
-	TRBJ2-3	TRBV19	few	CASSRAPYTDTQYF	TGTGCCAGTAGTAGGGCCCCGTACACAGATACGCAGTATTTT
-	TRBJ2-5	TRBV7-2	few	CASSLREKETQYF	TGTGCCAGCAGCTTGAGGGAGAAAGAGACCCAGTACTTC
TRBD2	TRBJ2-3	TRBV4-3	-	CASSQAVTSGGYTDTQYF	TGCGCCAGCAGCCAAGCGGTGACTAGCGGGGGATACACAGATACGCAGTATTTT
-	TRBJ1-6	TRBV27	many	CASSFGYSPLHF	TGTGCCAGCAGTTTCGGCTATTCACCCCTCCACTTT
-	TRBJ2-6	TRBV15	once	CATSRNSGANVLTF	TGTGCCACCAGCAGAAACTCTGGGGCCAACGTCCTGACTTTC
-	TRBJ2-7	TRBV29-1	-	CSVQMTGDTRDEQYF	TGCAGCGTTCAAATGACCGGAGACACCCGTGACGAGCAGTACTTC
TRBD1	TRBJ2-1	TRBV6-1	-	CASKRGTGYRDEQFF	TGTGCCAGCAAGCGTGGGACAGGGTATCGAGATGAGCAGTTCTTC
-	TRBJ1-1	TRBV28	-	CAIKRGASVRGTEAFF	TGTGCCATCAAACGGGGGGCGTCCGTACGTGGGACTGAAGCTTTCTTT
-	TRBJ1-6	TRBV2	-	CASRRDGDNSPLHF	TGTGCCAGCAGAAGGGACGGTGATAATTCACCCCTCCACTTT
-	TRBJ1-2	TRBV27	few	CASSTGRKGYTF	TGTGCCAGCAGCACAGGGCGAAAGGGCTACACCTTC
-	TRBJ1-3	TRBV30	-	CAWRLAAGNTIYF	TGTGCCTGGAGATTGGCAGCTGGAAACACCATATATTTT
-	TRBJ2-3	TRBV25-1	few	CASSPPQGTLTDTQYF	TGTGCCAGCAGTCCGCCCCAGGGAACTCTCACAGATACGCAGTATTTT
TRBD1	TRBJ1-2	TRBV6-5	-	CASSYSPGQGGYTF	TGTGCCAGCAGTTACTCCCCGGGACAGGGAGGGTACACCTTC
-	TRBJ2-3	TRBV7-2	-	CASSFNWGAGDTQYF	TGTGCCAGCAGCTTTAACTGGGGGGCAGGCGATACGCAGTATTTT
-	TRBJ2-3	TRBV10-3	once	CASSRGLSDTQYF	TGTGCCAGCAGTCGGGGGCTCTCAGATACGCAGTATTTT
-	TRBJ1-3	TRBV19	few	CASSVRASSGNTIYF	TGTGCCAGTAGCGTCCGAGCCAGCTCTGGAAACACCATATATTTT
-	TRBJ2-5	TRBV7-2	-	CASSLSVGLETQYF	TGTGCCAGCAGCCTCAGTGTAGGATTGGAGACCCAGTACTTC
-	TRBJ2-5	TRBV5-8	few	CASSLAPGRVDEETQYF	TGTGCCAGCAGCTTGGCTCCGGGCAGGGTGGATGAAGAGACCCAGTACTTC
TRBD2	TRBJ2-7	TRBV29-1	-	CSAEGEGHYEQYF	TGCAGCGCAGAAGGGGAGGGCCACTACGAGCAGTACTTC
-	TRBJ2-1	TRBV30	once	CAWAGSSYNEQFF	TGTGCCTGGGCAGGGAGCTCCTACAATGAGCAGTTCTTC
-	TRBJ2-3	TRBV5-1	-	CASSLAGKSTDTQYF	TGCGCCAGCAGCTTGGCGGGGAAAAGCACAGATACGCAGTATTTT
TRBD2	TRBJ2-7	TRBV9	-	CASSGSGGLYEQYF	TGTGCCAGCAGCGGTAGCGGGGGGCTCTACGAGCAGTACTTC